These 4 T cell receptor beta chains were sequenced from one sample in a study of blood T cell repertoires in COVID-19. The repertoire was sequenced with immunoSEQ multiplex PCR; TCRdb's copy has only in-frame clones and lacks some. The sample yields more than 85,000 clones, 65% to 85% seen once. The sequenced material came from peripheral blood. The receptors shown here come from a woman in her fifties or sixties with acute or convalescent COVID-19.

This chain's CDR3 is CASSVAVFPTDTQYF. Written as DNA, the CDR3 is TGTGCCAGCAGCGTAGCAGTTTTTCCCACAGATACGCAGTATTTT. The chain recombines TRBV9 with TRBJ2-3; the D is unclear. Germline lookup yields CDR1 SGDLS and CDR2 YYNGEE. V was trimmed by 0 bases and J by 2 bases, leaving 10 bases between them. This CDR3 contains 15 residues.

The rearrangement uses TRBV6-5 and TRBJ2-1; the match to TRBD2 covers 12 bases. This CDR3 contains 16 residues. The germline gives CDR1 MNHEY, CDR2 SVGAGI. The junction had 3 bases not matched to a gene; V was cut back by 1 base and J by 5 bases. Written as DNA, the CDR3 is TGTGCCAGCAGTTACTTCGGACTAGCGGGAAACAATGAGCAGTTCTTC. It translates to CASSYFGLAGNNEQFF.

Only a few counts were recorded for this clone. The chain uses TRBV3-1 (or the pseudogene TRBV3-2) and TRBJ1-2, with D possibly matching TRBD1 (6 bases). Germline values: CDR1 LGHDT, CDR2 YNNKEL (reference sequence). This CDR3 has 16 amino acids. Trimming stripped 0 bases from V and 3 bases from J, with 14 bases between. The CDR3 region is CASSQDRGARDYGYTF. In DNA, the CDR3 is TGTGCCAGCAGCCAAGATCGGGGGGCCCGGGACTATGGCTACACCTTC.

The chain joins TRBV6-5 to TRBJ2-7; TRBD2 aligns across 13 bases. This CDR3 is 15 amino acids long. Germline lookup yields CDR1 MNHEY and CDR2 SVGAGI. V lost 6 bases and J lost 4; bases outside the gene matches: 6. In nucleotides, the CDR3 is TGTGCCAGCAGGGGAACTAGCGGGGGGGAGTACGAGCAGTACTTC. It translates to CASRGTSGGEYEQYF.